The rows below give T cell receptor beta chains drawn from one sample of a study of blood T cells in healthy people across ages. In TCRdb, the 5' RACE reads were re-called with MiXCR into one record per CDR3 protein. In the table there are 700,000 to 800,000 distinct CDR3 sequences, roughly 45% of which are singletons. Sequenced sample: blood. The receptors derive from a woman aged 55-70 years in good health. The CDR3 runs from the conserved cysteine through the conserved F or W. A D gene is named only where the DNA matches it firmly. Some rows have no size entry. The others give once, few or many, or a class for an expanded clone.

v_call	j_call	clone_size	d_call	cdr3_aa	cdr3_nt
TRBV9	TRBJ1-6	few	-	CASSEGTPGNSPLHF	TGTGCCAGCAGCGAGGGGACTCCAGGGAATTCACCCCTCCACTTT
TRBV6-6	TRBJ2-1	-	-	CASSSSDREQFF	TGTGCCAGCAGTTCTAGCGACCGTGAGCAGTTCTTC
TRBV5-1	TRBJ1-1	-	TRBD1	CASSKGQGAEAFF	TGCGCCAGCAGCAAAGGACAGGGGGCTGAAGCTTTCTTT
TRBV28	TRBJ2-7	-	-	CASRPTGLGTYEQYF	TGTGCCAGCAGACCAACAGGGTTGGGAACCTACGAGCAGTACTTC
TRBV11-2	TRBJ2-3	-	-	CASSLGDFYGTDTQYF	TGTGCCAGCAGCCTCGGGGACTTCTACGGCACAGATACGCAGTATTTT
TRBV20-1	TRBJ1-6	-	-	CSARDKGTTHYNSPLHF	TGCAGTGCTAGAGATAAAGGCACGACTCATTATAATTCACCCCTCCACTTT
TRBV7-9	TRBJ2-5	-	-	CASSSTLAHQETQYF	TGTGCCAGCAGCTCGACCCTAGCGCACCAAGAGACCCAGTACTTC
TRBV15	TRBJ2-3	-	-	CATSRDIGLDTQYF	TGTGCCACCAGCAGAGATATCGGTCTAGATACGCAGTATTTT
TRBV6-2/TRBV6-3	TRBJ2-1	many	TRBD2	CASTTVTSGANEQFF	TGTGCCAGCACCACTGTGACTAGCGGGGCTAATGAGCAGTTCTTC
TRBV20-1	TRBJ2-5	-	TRBD2	CSAQGASGIQETQYF	TGCAGTGCCCAAGGGGCTAGCGGGATCCAAGAGACCCAGTACTTC
TRBV21-1	TRBJ1-1	-	-	CASSKGTRTSGTEAFF	TGTGCCAGCAGCAAAGGCACCCGGACATCAGGGACTGAAGCTTTCTTT
TRBV28	TRBJ2-7	many	-	CASSLAGPSYEQYF	TGTGCCAGCAGTTTGGCGGGGCCCTCCTACGAGCAGTACTTC
TRBV6-5	TRBJ2-7	-	TRBD1	CASSYSSTGGYNEQYF	TGTGCCAGCAGTTACTCGAGCACAGGGGGGTACAATGAGCAGTACTTC
TRBV25-1	TRBJ2-5	-	TRBD1	CASSEGGQAETQYF	TGTGCCAGCAGTGAGGGGGGACAGGCCGAGACCCAGTACTTC
TRBV11-2	TRBJ2-1	-	TRBD2	CASSLVLSGLAGGSSYNEQFF	TGTGCCAGCAGCTTGGTATTGTCGGGACTAGCGGGGGGGAGCTCCTACAATGAGCAGTTCTTC
TRBV6-2/TRBV6-3	TRBJ2-2	-	TRBD1	CASRLDRVATGELFF	TGTGCCAGCAGGCTGGACAGGGTTGCCACCGGGGAGCTGTTTTTT